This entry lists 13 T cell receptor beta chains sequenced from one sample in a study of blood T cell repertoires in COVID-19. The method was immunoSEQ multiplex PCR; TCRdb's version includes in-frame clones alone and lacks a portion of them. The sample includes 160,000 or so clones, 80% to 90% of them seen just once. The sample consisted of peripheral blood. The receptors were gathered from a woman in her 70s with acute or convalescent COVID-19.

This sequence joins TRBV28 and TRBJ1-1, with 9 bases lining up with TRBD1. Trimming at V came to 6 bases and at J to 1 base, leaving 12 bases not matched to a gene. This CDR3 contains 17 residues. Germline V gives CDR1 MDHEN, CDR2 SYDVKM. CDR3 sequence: CASSPPRQGVKNTEAFF. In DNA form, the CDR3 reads TGTGCCAGCAGCCCTCCGCGACAGGGGGTTAAGAACACTGAAGCTTTCTTT.

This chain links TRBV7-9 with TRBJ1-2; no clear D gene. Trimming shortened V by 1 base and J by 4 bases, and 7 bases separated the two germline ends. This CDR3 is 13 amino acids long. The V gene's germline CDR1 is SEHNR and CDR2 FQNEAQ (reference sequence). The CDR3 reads CASSLGPSYGYTF. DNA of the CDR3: TGTGCCAGCAGCTTAGGACCTAGCTATGGCTACACCTTC.

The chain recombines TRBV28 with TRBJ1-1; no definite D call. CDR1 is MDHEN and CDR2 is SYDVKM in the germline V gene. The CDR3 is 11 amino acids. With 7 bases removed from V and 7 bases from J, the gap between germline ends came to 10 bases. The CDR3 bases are TGTGCCAGCACCTCAGTAAATGAAGCTTTCTTT. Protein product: CASTSVNEAFF.

The CDR3 spells CASSLGYQGAGYGYTF. DNA for the CDR3: TGTGCCAGCAGCTTGGGGTACCAGGGGGCAGGCTATGGCTACACCTTC. The V and J genes are TRBV5-5 and TRBJ1-2, with TRBD1 identical over 8 bases. CDR3 length equals 16 residues. Looked up from germline, CDR1 is SGHKS and CDR2 is YYEKEE (reference sequence). V lost 0 bases, J lost 4 bases, and 8 bases stayed unmatched.

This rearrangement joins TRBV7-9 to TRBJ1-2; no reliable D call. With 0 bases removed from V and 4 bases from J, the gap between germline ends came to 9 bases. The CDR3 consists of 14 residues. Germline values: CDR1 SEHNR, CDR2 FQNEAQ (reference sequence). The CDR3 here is CASSLARGPYGYTF. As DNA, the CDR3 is TGTGCCAGCAGCTTAGCAAGAGGGCCCTATGGCTACACCTTC. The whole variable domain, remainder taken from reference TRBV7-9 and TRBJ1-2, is DTGVSQNPRHKITKRGQNVTFRCDPISEHNRLYWYRQTLGQGPEFLTYFQNEAQLEKSRLLSDRFSAERPKGSFSTLEIQRTEQGDSAMYLCASSLARGPYGYTFGSGTRLTVV.

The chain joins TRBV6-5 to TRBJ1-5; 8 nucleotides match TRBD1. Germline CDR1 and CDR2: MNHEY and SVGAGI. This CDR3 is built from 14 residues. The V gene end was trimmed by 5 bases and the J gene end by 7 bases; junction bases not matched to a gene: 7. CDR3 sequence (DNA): TGTGCCAGCAGTCCAACAGGGGGTGGACAGCCCCAGCATTTT. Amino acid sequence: CASSPTGGGQPQHF.

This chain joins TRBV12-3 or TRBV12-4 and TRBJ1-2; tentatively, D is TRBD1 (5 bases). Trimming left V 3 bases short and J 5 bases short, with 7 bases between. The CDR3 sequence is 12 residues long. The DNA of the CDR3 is TGTGCCAGCAGTTTTGGGGCTTATGGCTACACCTTC. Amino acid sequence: CASSFGAYGYTF.

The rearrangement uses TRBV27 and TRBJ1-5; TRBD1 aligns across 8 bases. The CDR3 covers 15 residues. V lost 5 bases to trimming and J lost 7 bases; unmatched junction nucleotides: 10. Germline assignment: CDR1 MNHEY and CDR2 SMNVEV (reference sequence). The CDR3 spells CASSTARGLEQPQHF. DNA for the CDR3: TGTGCCAGCAGTACTGCCAGGGGGCTAGAACAGCCCCAGCATTTT.

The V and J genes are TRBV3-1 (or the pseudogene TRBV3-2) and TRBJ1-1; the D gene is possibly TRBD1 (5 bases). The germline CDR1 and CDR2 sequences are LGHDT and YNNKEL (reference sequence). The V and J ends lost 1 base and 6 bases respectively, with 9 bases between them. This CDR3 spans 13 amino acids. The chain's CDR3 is CASSQGGWAEAFF. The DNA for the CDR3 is TGTGCCAGCAGCCAAGGGGGCTGGGCTGAAGCTTTCTTT.

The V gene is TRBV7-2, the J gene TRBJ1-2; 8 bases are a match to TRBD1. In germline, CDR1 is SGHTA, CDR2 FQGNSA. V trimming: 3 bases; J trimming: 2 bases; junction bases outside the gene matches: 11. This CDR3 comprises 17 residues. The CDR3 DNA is TGTGCCAGCAGCTTCCCCAGAGGACAGGGTGAAAACTATGGCTACACCTTC. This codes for CASSFPRGQGENYGYTF. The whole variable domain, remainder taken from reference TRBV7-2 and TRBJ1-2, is GAGVSQSPSNKVTEKGKDVELRCDPISGHTALYWYRQSLGQGLEFLIYFQGNSAPDKSGLPSDRFSAERTGGSVSTLTIQRTQQEDSAVYLCASSFPRGQGENYGYTFGSGTRLTVV.

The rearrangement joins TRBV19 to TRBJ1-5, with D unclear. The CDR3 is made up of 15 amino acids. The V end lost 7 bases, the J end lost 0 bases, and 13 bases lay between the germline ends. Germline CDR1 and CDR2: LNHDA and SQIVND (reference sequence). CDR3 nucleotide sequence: TGTGCCAGTACCTCCCCAGGCGTTAGCAATCAGCCCCAGCATTTT. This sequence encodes CASTSPGVSNQPQHF.

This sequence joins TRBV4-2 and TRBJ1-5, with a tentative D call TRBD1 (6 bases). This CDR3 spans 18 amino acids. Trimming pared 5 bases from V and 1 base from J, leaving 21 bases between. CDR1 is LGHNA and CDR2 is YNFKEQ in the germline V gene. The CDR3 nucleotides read TGTGCCAGCAGCGACTCTCCGCAGGGGACCTCAAGCAATCAGCCCCAGCATTTT. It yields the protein CASSDSPQGTSSNQPQHF.

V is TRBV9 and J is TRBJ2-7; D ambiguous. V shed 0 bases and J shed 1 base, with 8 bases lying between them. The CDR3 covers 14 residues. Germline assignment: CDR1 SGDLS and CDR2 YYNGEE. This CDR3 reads CASSVAAGSYEQYF. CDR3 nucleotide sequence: TGTGCCAGCAGCGTAGCGGCAGGTTCCTACGAGCAGTACTTC. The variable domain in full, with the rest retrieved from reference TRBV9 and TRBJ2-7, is DSGVTQTPKHLITATGQRVTLRCSPRSGDLSVYWYQQSLDQGLQFLIQYYNGEERAKGNILERFSAQQFPDLHSELNLSSLELGDSALYFCASSVAAGSYEQYFGPGTRLTVT.